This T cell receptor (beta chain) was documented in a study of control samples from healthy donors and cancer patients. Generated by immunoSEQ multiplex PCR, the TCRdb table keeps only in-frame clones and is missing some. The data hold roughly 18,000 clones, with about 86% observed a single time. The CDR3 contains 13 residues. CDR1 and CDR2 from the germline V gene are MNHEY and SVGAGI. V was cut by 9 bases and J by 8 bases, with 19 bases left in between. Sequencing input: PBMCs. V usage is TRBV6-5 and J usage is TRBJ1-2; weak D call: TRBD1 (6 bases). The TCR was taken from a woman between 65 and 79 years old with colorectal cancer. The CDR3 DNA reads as TGTGCCAGTAAATTCGGGCAGGGGCGCGGCTACACCTTC. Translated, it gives CASKFGQGRGYTF.